The clone carrying this T cell receptor beta chain was observed at least ten times. The antigen remains unidentified. By 5'RACE template switching, TCR cDNA was produced, with a universal primer site and UMIs added in the process. Via MiXCR, TCRdb re-called the 5' RACE reads, giving one row per CDR3 protein. The sample lists over 45,000 distinct CDR3 sequences, around 7% occurring once. This specimen comes from a study of T cells after yellow fever vaccination. CDR3 length: 17 amino acids. Germline loops: CDR1 MGHRA, CDR2 YSYEKL. V lost 5 bases to trimming and J lost 5 bases; unmatched junction nucleotides: 17. Study findings and constraints: Although the secondary response was weaker, it peaked faster, at day 5 versus 15.

The rearrangement links TRBV4-1 to TRBJ2-7, with TRBD1 matching 8 bases. This receptor was taken from a man younger than 35 who received the YFV17D yellow fever vaccine. The sample consisted of CD8+ T cells sorted from PBMCs, taken on the day of the first yellow fever vaccination. In nucleotides, the CDR3 is TGCGCCAGCAGCTATCAACCAGGGCAGGGGGCAAGGAACGAGCAGTACTTC. It encodes CASSYQPGQGARNEQYF.